This T cell receptor beta chain came from a study of CD8+ T cells in alopecia areata. Once RNA had been extracted, it was reverse transcribed into cDNA to act as the sequencing template. This table comes from immunoSEQ multiplex PCR, and its TCRdb copy is limited to in-frame clones, with some not included. In the table there are fewer than 110,000 clones, roughly 84% of which are singletons. Treatment meaning: oral pan-JAK inhibitor, 5-10 mg twice daily. Concerning this clone: Its antigen is undetermined.

V lost 4 bases, J lost 4 bases, and 17 bases lay in between. CDR1 is SEHNR, CDR2 FQNEAQ, per germline (reference sequence). This CDR3 is built from 15 residues. Whole-study findings and limits: In scalp and blood during tofacitinib, many expanded lesional clones persisted. Patients shared TCRs less clearly than mice did, possibly for HLA-related reasons.

The J gene is TRBJ2-7, the V gene TRBV7-9; maybe TRBD2 (7 bases). The receptor's source is a human donor with alopecia areata. The sequences come from CD8+ T cells sorted from blood, collected at week 24, from a patient treated with tofacitinib. This chain's CDR3 is CASSSLSGGGYEQYF. CDR3 in DNA: TGTGCCAGCAGCTCCTTATCGGGGGGCGGGTACGAGCAGTACTTC.